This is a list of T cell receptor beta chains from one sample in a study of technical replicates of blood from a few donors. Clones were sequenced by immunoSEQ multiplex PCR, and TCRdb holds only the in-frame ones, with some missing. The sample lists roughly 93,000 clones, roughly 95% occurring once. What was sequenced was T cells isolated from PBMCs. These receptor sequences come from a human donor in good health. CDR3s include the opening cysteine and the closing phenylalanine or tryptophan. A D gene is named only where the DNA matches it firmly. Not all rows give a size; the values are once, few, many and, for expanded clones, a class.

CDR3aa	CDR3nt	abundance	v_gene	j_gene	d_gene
CASSQRQANTEAFF	TGTGCCAGCAGCCAGAGACAAGCGAACACTGAAGCTTTCTTT	once	TRBV14	TRBJ1-1	-
CASSPDGTNYGYTF	TGTGCCAGCAGCCCAGACGGGACTAACTATGGCTACACCTTC	-	TRBV9	TRBJ1-2	-
CASSEAASGGTGELFF	TGTGCCAGCAGTGAAGCGGCTAGCGGGGGGACCGGGGAGCTGTTTTTT	once	TRBV6-1	TRBJ2-2	TRBD2
CASSQGFGNNEQFF	TGTGCCAGCAGCCAGGGATTTGGGAACAATGAGCAGTTCTTC	-	TRBV6-1	TRBJ2-1	-
CASSPGTGDQPQHF	TGTGCCAGCTCACCAGGGACAGGGGATCAGCCCCAGCATTTT	-	TRBV18	TRBJ1-5	TRBD1
CASSSESRGRNNYGYTF	TGCGCCAGCAGCTCGGAAAGCAGGGGCAGGAATAACTATGGCTACACCTTC	-	TRBV5-1	TRBJ1-2	-
CASSLSGVRGELFF	TGTGCCAGCAGCTTATCAGGGGTTCGCGGGGAGCTGTTTTTT	-	TRBV5-6	TRBJ2-2	-
CASSFPGGRGNEQFF	TGTGCCAGCAGCTTCCCAGGGGGACGGGGCAATGAGCAGTTCTTC	-	TRBV5-4	TRBJ2-1	TRBD1
CASSVGPPEVSYEQYF	TGTGCCAGCAGCGTAGGTCCACCCGAGGTTTCCTACGAGCAGTACTTC	-	TRBV9	TRBJ2-7	-
CASSLGDRVEGYTF	TGTGCCAGCAGCTTGGGAGACAGGGTGGAGGGCTACACCTTC	-	TRBV5-5	TRBJ1-2	TRBD1
CASSRTSGDTDTQYF	TGTGCCAGCAGTCGGACTAGCGGGGATACAGATACGCAGTATTTT	-	TRBV6-1	TRBJ2-3	TRBD2
CASIAGTNQETQYF	TGTGCCAGCATCGCCGGGACTAACCAAGAGACCCAGTACTTC	-	TRBV2	TRBJ2-5	TRBD2
CASSQERTGIYGYTF	TGCGCCAGCAGCCAAGAGAGGACAGGGATCTATGGCTACACCTTC	-	TRBV4-1	TRBJ1-2	TRBD1
CASSYSGQGPYEQYF	TGTGCCAGCAGTTACTCGGGACAGGGCCCCTACGAGCAGTACTTC	-	TRBV6-6	TRBJ2-7	TRBD1
CSVGSPGQGSGANVLTF	TGCAGCGTTGGGAGCCCGGGACAGGGGTCTGGGGCCAACGTCCTGACTTTC	-	TRBV29-1	TRBJ2-6	TRBD1
CASSYETTSTGELFF	TGTGCCAGCAGCTACGAGACTACTAGCACCGGGGAGCTGTTTTTT	-	TRBV2	TRBJ2-2	-
CASSPVWTGELFF	TGTGCCAGCTCGCCGGTTTGGACCGGGGAGCTGTTTTTT	once	TRBV6-1	TRBJ2-2	-
CASSAYRGGLKLFF	TGTGCCAGCAGTGCCTACAGGGGGGGCCTCAAACTGTTTTTT	-	TRBV2	TRBJ1-4	TRBD1
CASTPGLRGNEQFF	TGTGCCAGCACCCCGGGCCTCCGGGGGAATGAGCAGTTCTTC	-	TRBV11-2	TRBJ2-1	-
CAISEYSSGQETQYF	TGTGCCATCAGTGAATATTCTAGCGGGCAAGAGACCCAGTACTTC	-	TRBV10-3	TRBJ2-5	TRBD2
CASSKDLRGGGTDTQYF	TGTGCCAGCAGCAAAGATCTGCGGGGGGGCGGGACAGATACGCAGTATTTT	-	TRBV21-1	TRBJ2-3	-
CASSEATVSSTDTQYF	TGTGCCAGCAGTGAAGCGACGGTCTCTAGCACAGATACGCAGTATTTT	once	TRBV6-4	TRBJ2-3	-